Below, one T cell receptor (beta chain) is given with its context. This sample was taken from a study of blood T cell repertoires in COVID-19. Study in general: Specimens from acute and convalescent COVID-19 originated in the United States, Italy and Spain. Nucleic acid was either cDNA or gDNA, and it came from T cells, B-cell-depleted T cells, or PBMCs.

V lost 5 bases and J lost 9; bases outside the gene matches: 7. CDR1 is MDHEN and CDR2 is SYDVKM in the germline V gene. CDR3 length: 14 residues. Original methodology: Researchers report that nucleated cell counts were estimated from reference gene primer amplification. Measured with immunoSEQ multiplex PCR; TCRdb has only the in-frame clones, and not every one. D and trimming were read from the DNA, whereas the V and J calls and clone size are those reported in that table. The sample yields 200,000 to 300,000 clones, around 88% seen once. Sequenced: peripheral blood. The V and J genes are TRBV28 and TRBJ1-4, with 9 nucleotides matching TRBD1. This clonotype was sampled from a woman aged 30 to 39 with COVID-19, enrolled during active disease. CDR3 sequence reads: CASSTGTGPQKLFF. In nucleotides, the CDR3 is TGTGCCAGCAGTACAGGGACAGGGCCTCAAAAACTGTTTTTT.